This record covers a single T cell receptor (beta chain). Antigen specificity is unknown. The entry originates in a study of molecular identifiers for immune sequencing clone quantification. Study-level information: Four of five splits of RNA from 20,000 or 100,000 naive CD8 cells were sequenced in replicates.

Sorting isolated naive CD8 T cells as CD8+CD4-CCR7+CD45RA+ events. Germline CDR1 MNHEY, CDR2 SVGAGI. V was pared by 0 bases and J by 7 bases, with 3 bases of the junction left unmatched. The CDR3 consists of 14 residues. Making the bulk TCR libraries relied on previously described methods and listed TCR primers. TCRdb reanalysed the PCR reads using MiXCR and keeps one entry per CDR3 protein. The data contain more than 550,000 distinct CDR3 sequences, less than 30% of them singletons. General study results and limits: Over 99% of effector molecules, yet under 1% of naive-cell molecules, were held by clones above 20 RNA copies.

This chain uses TRBV6-5 with TRBJ2-7; 10 nucleotides match TRBD1. The sequence came from a human donor in good health. Some libraries in this study had Jurkat cell RNA spiked in. Sequenced input: naive CD8+ T cells from blood, with Jurkat cell RNA spiked in. Documented subset: FACS-sorted CD8+CD4-CCR7+CD45RA+ naive T cells. Here the CDR3 DNA reads TGTGCCAGCAGTTACTCGACAGGGGGCAGTGAGCAGTACTTC. Translated, it gives CASSYSTGGSEQYF.